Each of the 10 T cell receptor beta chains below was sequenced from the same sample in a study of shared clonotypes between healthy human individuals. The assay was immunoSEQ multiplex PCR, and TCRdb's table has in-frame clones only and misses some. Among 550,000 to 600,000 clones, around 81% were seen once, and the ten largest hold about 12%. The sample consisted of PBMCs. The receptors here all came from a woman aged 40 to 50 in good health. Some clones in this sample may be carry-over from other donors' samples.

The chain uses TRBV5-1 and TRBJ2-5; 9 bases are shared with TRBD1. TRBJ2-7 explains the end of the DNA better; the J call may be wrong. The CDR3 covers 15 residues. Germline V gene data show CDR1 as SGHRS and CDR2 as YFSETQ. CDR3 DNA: TGCGCCAGCAGCTCCTGGGACAGGGATGCCTACGAGCAGTACTTC. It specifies CASSSWDRDAYEQYF.

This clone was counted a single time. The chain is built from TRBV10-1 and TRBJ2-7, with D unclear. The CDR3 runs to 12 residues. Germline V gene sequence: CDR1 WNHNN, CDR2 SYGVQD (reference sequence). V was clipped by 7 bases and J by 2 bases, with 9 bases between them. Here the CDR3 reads CASKVGTYEQYF. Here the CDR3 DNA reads TGCGCCAGCAAGGTGGGGACCTACGAGCAGTACTTC.

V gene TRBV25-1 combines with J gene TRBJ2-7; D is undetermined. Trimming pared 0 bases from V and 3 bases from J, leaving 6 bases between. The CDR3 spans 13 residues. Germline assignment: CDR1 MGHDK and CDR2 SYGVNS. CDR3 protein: CASSEYASYEQYF. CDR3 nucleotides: TGTGCCAGCAGTGAATACGCTAGCTACGAGCAGTACTTC.

Here the CDR3 reads CASSVRPSGWETQYF. The CDR3 DNA follows: TGTGCCAGCAGCGTACGGCCTAGCGGCTGGGAGACCCAGTACTTC. The rearrangement links TRBV9 to TRBJ2-5; 7 nucleotides align to TRBD2. Germline trimming cut 1 base from V and 5 bases from J; bases unmatched to any gene: 8. There are 15 residues in the CDR3. Germline V gene sequence: CDR1 SGDLS, CDR2 YYNGEE.

The CDR3: CASSFQGGTGELFF. CDR3 nucleotides: TGCGCCAGCAGCTTCCAGGGAGGAACCGGGGAGCTGTTTTTT. This chain connects TRBV5-1 to TRBJ2-2; a possible D gene is TRBD2 (6 bases). Trimming removed 2 bases from V and 5 bases from J, with 10 bases in between. The CDR3 spans 14 residues. CDR1 and CDR2 (germline): SGHRS, YFSETQ.

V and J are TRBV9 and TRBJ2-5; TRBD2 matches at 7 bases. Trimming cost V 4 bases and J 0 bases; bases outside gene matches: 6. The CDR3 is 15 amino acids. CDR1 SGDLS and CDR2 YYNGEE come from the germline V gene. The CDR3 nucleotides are TGTGCCAGCAGCATAACCGGGACTAACCAAGAGACCCAGTACTTC. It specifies CASSITGTNQETQYF.

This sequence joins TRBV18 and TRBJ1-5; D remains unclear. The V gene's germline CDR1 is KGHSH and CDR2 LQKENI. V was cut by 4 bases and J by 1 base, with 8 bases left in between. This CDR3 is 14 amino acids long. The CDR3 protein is CASSRQKSNQPQHF. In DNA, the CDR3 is TGTGCCAGCTCACGGCAGAAAAGCAATCAGCCCCAGCATTTT.

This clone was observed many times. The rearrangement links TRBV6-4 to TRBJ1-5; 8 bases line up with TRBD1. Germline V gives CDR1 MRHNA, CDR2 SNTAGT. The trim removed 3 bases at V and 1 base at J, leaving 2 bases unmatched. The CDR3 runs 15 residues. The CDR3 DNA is TGTGCCAGCAGTGAGACAGGGGAAAGCAATCAGCCCCAGCATTTT. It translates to CASSETGESNQPQHF.

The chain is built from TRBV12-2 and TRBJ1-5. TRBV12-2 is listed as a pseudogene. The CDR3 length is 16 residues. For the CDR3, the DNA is TGTGCAAGTCGTTACCGCTCCCCGGACAGCAATCAGCCCCAGCATTTT. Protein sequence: CASRYRSPDSNQPQHF.

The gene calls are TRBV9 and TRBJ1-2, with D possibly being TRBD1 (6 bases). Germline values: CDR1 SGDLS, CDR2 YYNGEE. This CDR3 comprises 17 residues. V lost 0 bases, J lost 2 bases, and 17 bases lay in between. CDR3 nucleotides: TGTGCCAGCAGCGTAGACAGCGGTGGGACAAGAAACTATGGCTACACCTTC. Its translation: CASSVDSGGTRNYGYTF. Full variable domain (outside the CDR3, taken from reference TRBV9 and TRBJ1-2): DSGVTQTPKHLITATGQRVTLRCSPRSGDLSVYWYQQSLDQGLQFLIQYYNGEERAKGNILERFSAQQFPDLHSELNLSSLELGDSALYFCASSVDSGGTRNYGYTFGSGTRLTVV.